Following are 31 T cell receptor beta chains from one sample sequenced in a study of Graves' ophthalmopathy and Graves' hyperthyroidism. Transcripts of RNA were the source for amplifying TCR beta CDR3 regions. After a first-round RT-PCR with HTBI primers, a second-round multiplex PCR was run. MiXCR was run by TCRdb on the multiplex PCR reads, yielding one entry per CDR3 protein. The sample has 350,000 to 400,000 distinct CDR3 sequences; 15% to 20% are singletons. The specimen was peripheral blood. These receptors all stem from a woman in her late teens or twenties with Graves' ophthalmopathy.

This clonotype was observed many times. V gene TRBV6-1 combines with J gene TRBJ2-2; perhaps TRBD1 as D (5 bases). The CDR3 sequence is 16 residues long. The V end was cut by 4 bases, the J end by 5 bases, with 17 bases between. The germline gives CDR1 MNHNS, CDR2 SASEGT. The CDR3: CASSAPGNPLTGELFF. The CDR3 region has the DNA TGTGCCAGCAGTGCCCCAGGGAACCCTTTGACCGGGGAGCTGTTTTTT.

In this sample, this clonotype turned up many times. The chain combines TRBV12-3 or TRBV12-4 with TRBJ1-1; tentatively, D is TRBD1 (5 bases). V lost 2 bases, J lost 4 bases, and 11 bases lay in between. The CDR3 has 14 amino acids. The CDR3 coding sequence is TGTGCCAGCAGTTTATGGGGGGATGCCACTGAAGCTTTCTTT. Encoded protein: CASSLWGDATEAFF.

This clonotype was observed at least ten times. CDR3 amino acids: CASITGTSETQYF. DNA of the CDR3: TGTGCCAGCATTACCGGGACCTCAGAGACCCAGTACTTC. The V and J genes are TRBV2 and TRBJ2-5; D tentatively reads TRBD1 or TRBD2 (5 bases each). Trimming shortened V by 7 bases and J by 4 bases, and 13 bases separated the two germline ends. This CDR3 is 13 amino acids long. Germline assignment: CDR1 SNHLY and CDR2 FYNNEI.

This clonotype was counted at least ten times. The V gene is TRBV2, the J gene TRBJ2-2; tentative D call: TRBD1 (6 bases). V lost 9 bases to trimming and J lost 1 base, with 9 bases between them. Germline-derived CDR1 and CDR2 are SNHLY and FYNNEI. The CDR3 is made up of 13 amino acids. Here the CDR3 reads CARGGQNTGELFF. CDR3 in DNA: TGTGCCAGAGGGGGACAGAACACCGGGGAGCTGTTTTTT.

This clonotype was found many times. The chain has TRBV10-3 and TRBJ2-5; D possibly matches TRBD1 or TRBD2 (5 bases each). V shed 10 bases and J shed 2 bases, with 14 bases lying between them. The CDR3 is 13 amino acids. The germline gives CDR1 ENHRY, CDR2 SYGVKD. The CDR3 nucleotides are TGTGCCACCACCGGGACCGAGCAAGAGACCCAGTACTTC. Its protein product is CATTGTEQETQYF.

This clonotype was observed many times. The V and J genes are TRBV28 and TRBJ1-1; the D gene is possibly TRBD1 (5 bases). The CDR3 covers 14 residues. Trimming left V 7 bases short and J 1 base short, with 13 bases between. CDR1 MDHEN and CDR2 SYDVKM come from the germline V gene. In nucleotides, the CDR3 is TGTGCCAGCACATACCCAGGGACGAACACTGAAGCTTTCTTT. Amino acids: CASTYPGTNTEAFF.

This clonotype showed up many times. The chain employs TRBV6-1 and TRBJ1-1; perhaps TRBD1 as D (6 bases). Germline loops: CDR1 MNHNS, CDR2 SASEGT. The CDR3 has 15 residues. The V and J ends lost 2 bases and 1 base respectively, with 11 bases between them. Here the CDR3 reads CASSENGGPNTEAFF. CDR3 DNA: TGTGCCAGCAGTGAAAACGGGGGGCCGAACACTGAAGCTTTCTTT.

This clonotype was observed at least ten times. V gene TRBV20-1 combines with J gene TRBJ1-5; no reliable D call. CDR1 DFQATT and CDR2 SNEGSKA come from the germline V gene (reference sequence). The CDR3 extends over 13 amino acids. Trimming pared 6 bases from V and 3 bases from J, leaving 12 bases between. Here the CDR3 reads CSAGGRVNQPQHF. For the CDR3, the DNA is TGCAGTGCGGGAGGACGGGTCAATCAGCCCCAGCATTTT.

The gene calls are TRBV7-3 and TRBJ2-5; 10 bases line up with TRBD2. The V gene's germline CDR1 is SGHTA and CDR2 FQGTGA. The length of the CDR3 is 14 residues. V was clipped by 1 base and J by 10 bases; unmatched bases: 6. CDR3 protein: CASSLSSLAGVQYF. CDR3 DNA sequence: TGTGCCAGCAGCTTAAGTTCTCTAGCGGGGGTCCAGTACTTC.

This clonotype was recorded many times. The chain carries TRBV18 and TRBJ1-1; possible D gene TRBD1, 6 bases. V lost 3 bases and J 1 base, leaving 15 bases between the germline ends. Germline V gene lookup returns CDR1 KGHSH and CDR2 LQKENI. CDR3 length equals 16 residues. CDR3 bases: TGTGCCAGCTCACCTTCGCTGGGACACCAGAACACTGAAGCTTTCTTT. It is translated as CASSPSLGHQNTEAFF.

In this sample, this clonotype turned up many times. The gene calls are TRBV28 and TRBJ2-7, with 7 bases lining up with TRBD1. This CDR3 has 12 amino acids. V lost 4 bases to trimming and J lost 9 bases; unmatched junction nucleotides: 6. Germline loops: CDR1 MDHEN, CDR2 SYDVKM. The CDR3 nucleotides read TGTGCCAGCAGTTCTACAGGGGCAGGGCAGTACTTC. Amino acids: CASSSTGAGQYF.

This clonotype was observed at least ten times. CDR3: CASSLSGFSTEAFF. The CDR3 bases are TGTGCCAGCAGCTTATCAGGGTTCTCCACTGAAGCTTTCTTT. The rearrangement uses TRBV7-3 and TRBJ1-1; a possible D gene is TRBD1 (5 bases). The CDR3 loop spans 14 amino acids. CDR1 and CDR2 (germline): SGHTA, FQGTGA. V was trimmed by 2 bases and J by 4 bases, leaving 11 bases between them.

Here the CDR3 DNA reads TGTGCCAGTAGCCCTACGGGACAGGGGGCTAGAGAGCAGTACTTC. This translates into CASSPTGQGAREQYF. This rearrangement joins TRBV19 to TRBJ2-7, with 12 bases fitting TRBD1. Germline V gene sequence: CDR1 LNHDA, CDR2 SQIVND (reference sequence). The V segment lost 6 bases and the J segment 7 bases; nucleotides outside the gene matches: 10. The CDR3 is made up of 15 amino acids. The complete variable domain, with remaining parts taken from reference TRBV19 and TRBJ2-7, reads DGGITQSPKYLFRKEGQNVTLSCEQNLNHDAMYWYRQDPGQGLRLIYYSQIVNDFQKGDIAEGYSVSREKKESFPLTVTSAQKNPTAFYLCASSPTGQGAREQYFGPGTRLTVT.

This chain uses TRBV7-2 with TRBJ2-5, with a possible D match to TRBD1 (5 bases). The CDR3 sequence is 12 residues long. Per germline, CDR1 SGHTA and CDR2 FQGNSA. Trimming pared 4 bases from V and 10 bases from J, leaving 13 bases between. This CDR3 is CASSSQGRRQYF. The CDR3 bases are TGTGCCAGCAGCTCCCAGGGTCGGCGCCAGTACTTC.

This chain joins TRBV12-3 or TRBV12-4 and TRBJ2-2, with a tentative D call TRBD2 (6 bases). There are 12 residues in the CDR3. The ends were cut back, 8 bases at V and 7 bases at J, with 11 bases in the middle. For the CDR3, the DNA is TGTGCCAGCGGAAAGGGAGGCGGGGAGCTGTTTTTT. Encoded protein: CASGKGGGELFF.

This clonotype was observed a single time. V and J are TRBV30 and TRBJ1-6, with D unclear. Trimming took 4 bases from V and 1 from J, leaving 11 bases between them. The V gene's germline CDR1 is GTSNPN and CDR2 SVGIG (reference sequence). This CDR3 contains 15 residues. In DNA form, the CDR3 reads TGTGCCTGGACCTCAGGAGGATCCTATAATTCACCCCTCCACTTT. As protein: CAWTSGGSYNSPLHF. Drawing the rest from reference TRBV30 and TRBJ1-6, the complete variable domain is SQTIHQWPATLVQPVGSPLSLECTVEGTSNPNLYWYRQAAGRGLQLLFYSVGIGQISSEVPQNLSASRPQDRQFILSSKKLLLSDSGFYLCAWTSGGSYNSPLHFGNGTRLTVT.

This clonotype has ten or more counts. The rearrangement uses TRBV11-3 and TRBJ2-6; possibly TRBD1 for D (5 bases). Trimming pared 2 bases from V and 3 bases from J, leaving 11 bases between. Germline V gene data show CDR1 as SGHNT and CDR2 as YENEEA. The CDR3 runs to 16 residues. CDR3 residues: CASSLRTTGGANVLTF. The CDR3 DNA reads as TGTGCCAGCAGCTTAAGGACAACGGGTGGGGCCAACGTCCTGACTTTC.

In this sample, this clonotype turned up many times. CDR3 bases: TGTGCCAGCAGCTTCTTACCAGAGACCCAGTACTTC. Its protein is CASSFLPETQYF. The rearrangement links TRBV7-3 to TRBJ2-5; D not resolved. This CDR3 region has 12 residues. Trimming stripped 3 bases from V and 4 bases from J, with 6 bases between. CDR1 is SGHTA, CDR2 FQGTGA, per germline.

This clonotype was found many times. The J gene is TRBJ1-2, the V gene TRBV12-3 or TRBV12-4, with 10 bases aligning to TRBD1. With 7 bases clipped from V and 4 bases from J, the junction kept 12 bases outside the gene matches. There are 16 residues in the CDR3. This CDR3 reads CASIPRKGQGSYGYTF. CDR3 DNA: TGTGCCAGCATCCCTAGGAAGGGACAGGGGTCCTATGGCTACACCTTC.

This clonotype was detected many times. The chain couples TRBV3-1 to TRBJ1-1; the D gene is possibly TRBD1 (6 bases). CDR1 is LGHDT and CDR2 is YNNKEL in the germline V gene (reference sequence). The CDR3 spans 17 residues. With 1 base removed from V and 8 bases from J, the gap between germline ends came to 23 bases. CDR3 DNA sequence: TGTGCCAGCAGCCAAGGTTACTCGCAGGGGACTCTTCCCGAAGCTTTCTTT. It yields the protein CASSQGYSQGTLPEAFF. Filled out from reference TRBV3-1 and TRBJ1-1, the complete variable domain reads DTAVSQTPKYLVTQMGNDKSIKCEQNLGHDTMYWYKQDSKKFLKIMFSYNNKELIINETVPNRFSPKSPDKAHLNLHINSLELGDSAVYFCASSQGYSQGTLPEAFFGQGTRLTVV.

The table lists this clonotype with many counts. The CDR3, as DNA: TGTGCCAGCAGCCCCGGGACAGGGGCCTACGAGCAGTACTTC. Translating it yields CASSPGTGAYEQYF. V gene TRBV7-8 combines with J gene TRBJ2-7, with 10 bases aligning to TRBD1. V gave up 5 bases and J gave up 2 bases; unmatched junction bases: 3. The CDR3 is 14 residues long. The germline V gene encodes CDR1 SGHVS and CDR2 FQNEAQ.

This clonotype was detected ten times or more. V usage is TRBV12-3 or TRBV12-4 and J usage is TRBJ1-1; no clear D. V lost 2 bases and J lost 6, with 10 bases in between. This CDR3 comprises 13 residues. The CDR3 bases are TGTGCCAGCAGTTTAATGGGAATCGCTGAAGCTTTCTTT. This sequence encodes CASSLMGIAEAFF.

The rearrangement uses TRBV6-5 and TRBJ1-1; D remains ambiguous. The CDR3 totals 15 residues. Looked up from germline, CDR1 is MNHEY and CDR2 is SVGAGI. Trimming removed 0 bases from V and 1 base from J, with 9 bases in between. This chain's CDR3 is CASSYSSGRNTEAFF. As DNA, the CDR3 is TGTGCCAGCAGTTACTCATCGGGTCGGAACACTGAAGCTTTCTTT.

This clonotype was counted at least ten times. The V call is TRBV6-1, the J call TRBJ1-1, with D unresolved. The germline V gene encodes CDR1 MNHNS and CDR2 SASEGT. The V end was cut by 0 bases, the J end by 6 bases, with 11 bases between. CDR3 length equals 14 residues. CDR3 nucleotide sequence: TGTGCCAGCAGTGAAGCGCCTGGTAGGCCTGAAGCTTTCTTT. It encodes CASSEAPGRPEAFF.

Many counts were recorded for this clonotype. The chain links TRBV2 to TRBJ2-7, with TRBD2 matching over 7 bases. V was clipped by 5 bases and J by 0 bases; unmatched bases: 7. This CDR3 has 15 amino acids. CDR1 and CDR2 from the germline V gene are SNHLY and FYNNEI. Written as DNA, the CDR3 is TGTGCCAGCAGTAGAGGGCGGGGGATCTCCTACGAGCAGTACTTC. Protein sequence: CASSRGRGISYEQYF.

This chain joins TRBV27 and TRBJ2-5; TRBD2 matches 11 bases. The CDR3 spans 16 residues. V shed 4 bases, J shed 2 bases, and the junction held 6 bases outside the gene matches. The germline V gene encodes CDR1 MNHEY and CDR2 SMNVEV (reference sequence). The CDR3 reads CASSYFGTSGQETQYF. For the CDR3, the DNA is TGTGCCAGCAGTTACTTTGGGACTAGCGGACAAGAGACCCAGTACTTC.

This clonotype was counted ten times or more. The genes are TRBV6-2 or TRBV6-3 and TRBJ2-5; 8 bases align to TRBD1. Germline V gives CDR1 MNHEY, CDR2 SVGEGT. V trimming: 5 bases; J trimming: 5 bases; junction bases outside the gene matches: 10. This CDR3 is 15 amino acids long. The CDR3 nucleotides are TGTGCCAGCAGTGTCAGACAGGGGCGAGGGGAGACCCAGTACTTC. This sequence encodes CASSVRQGRGETQYF.

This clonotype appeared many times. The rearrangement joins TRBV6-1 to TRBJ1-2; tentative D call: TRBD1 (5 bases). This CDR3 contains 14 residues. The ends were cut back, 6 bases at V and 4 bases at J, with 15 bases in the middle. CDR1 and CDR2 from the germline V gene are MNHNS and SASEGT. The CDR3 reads CASSPLGGSYGYTF. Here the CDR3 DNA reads TGTGCCAGCAGCCCTTTGGGGGGTTCCTATGGCTACACCTTC.

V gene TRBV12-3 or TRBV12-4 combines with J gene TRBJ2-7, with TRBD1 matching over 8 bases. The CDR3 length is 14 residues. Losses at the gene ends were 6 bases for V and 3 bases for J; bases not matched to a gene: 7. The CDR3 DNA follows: TGTGCCAGCAGCTCCGCGGACAGGGACTACGAGCAGTACTTC. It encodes CASSSADRDYEQYF.

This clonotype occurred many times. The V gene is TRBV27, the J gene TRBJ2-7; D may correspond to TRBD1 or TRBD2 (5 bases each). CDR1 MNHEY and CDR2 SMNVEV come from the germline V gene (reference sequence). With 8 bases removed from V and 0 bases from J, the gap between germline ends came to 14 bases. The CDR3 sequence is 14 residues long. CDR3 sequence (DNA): TGTGCCAGCGGGACGACGGAAAGCTCCTACGAGCAGTACTTC. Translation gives CASGTTESSYEQYF.

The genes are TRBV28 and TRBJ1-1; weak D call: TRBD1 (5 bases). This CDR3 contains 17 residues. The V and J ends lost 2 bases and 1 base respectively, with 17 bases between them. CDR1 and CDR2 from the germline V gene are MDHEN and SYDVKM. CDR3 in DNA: TGTGCCAGCAGTTTAATCCGGGGCCAGTCGAGGAACACTGAAGCTTTCTTT. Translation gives CASSLIRGQSRNTEAFF.